Each of the 14 T cell receptor beta chains below was sequenced from the same sample in a study of cytomegalovirus exposure and HLA in healthy donors. The PCR ran on 60 Vbeta and 13 Jbeta primers. The assay was immunoSEQ multiplex PCR, and TCRdb's table has in-frame clones only and misses some. Among roughly 190,000 clones listed, about four fifths were seen once. Material for sequencing was PBMCs. These receptors all come from a woman aged 45-65 years in good health and CMV-seropositive.

The rearrangement uses TRBV19 and TRBJ2-3; TRBD1 might be the D (6 bases). CDR3 size: 14 residues. Trimming left V 3 bases short and J 4 bases short, with 11 bases between. Germline-derived CDR1 and CDR2 are LNHDA and SQIVND (reference sequence). CDR3 region: CASSILQGSDTQYF. CDR3 nucleotide sequence: TGTGCCAGTAGTATCTTACAGGGTTCAGATACGCAGTATTTT.

V and J are TRBV7-6 and TRBJ2-7, with TRBD1 matching 7 bases. V dropped 5 bases and J dropped 0; count of bases not matched to a gene: 4. The CDR3 is 14 residues long. From germline, CDR1 is SGHVS and CDR2 FNYEAQ. The DNA for the CDR3 is TGTGCCAGCAGCCCGACAGGGAGCTCCTACGAGCAGTACTTC. It yields the protein CASSPTGSSYEQYF.

The rearrangement uses TRBV9 and TRBJ1-1; perhaps TRBD1 as D (5 bases). The V and J ends lost 4 bases and 0 bases respectively, with 10 bases between them. The CDR3 is 14 amino acids. The germline V gene encodes CDR1 SGDLS and CDR2 YYNGEE. CDR3 bases: TGTGCCAGCAGCCGAACAGGATTGAACACTGAAGCTTTCTTT. Its translation is CASSRTGLNTEAFF.

The genes are TRBV7-9 and TRBJ1-2; D is ambiguous. V was trimmed by 5 bases and J by 0 bases, leaving 13 bases between them. The CDR3 extends over 15 amino acids. Germline V gene lookup returns CDR1 SEHNR and CDR2 FQNEAQ (reference sequence). DNA of the CDR3: TGTGCCAGCAGCCTTTCTGAGACTGCTAACTATGGCTACACCTTC. This codes for CASSLSETANYGYTF.

This clone occurred once. The rearrangement joins TRBV4-3 to TRBJ1-5; 8 nucleotides match TRBD1. CDR1 and CDR2 (germline): LGHNA, YSLEER. With V trimmed by 0 bases and J by 6 bases, 4 bases remained unmatched. CDR3 length: 15 residues. The CDR3 coding sequence is TGCGCCAGCAGCCAAGATTGGACAGGGAGTCAGCCCCAGCATTTT. Translation gives CASSQDWTGSQPQHF.

This clone was detected only a few times. This chain uses TRBV4-1 with TRBJ2-3; TRBD1 is a possible D gene (6 bases). The CDR3 is 15 amino acids. Germline CDR1 is MGHRA and CDR2 is YSYEKL. Trimming removed 2 bases from V and 1 base from J, with 10 bases in between. The CDR3 reads CASSQKGGRTDTQYF. The CDR3 nucleotides read TGCGCCAGCAGCCAAAAAGGGGGTCGCACAGATACGCAGTATTTT.

The genes are TRBV11-2 and TRBJ1-1, with 7 positions matching TRBD1. The V gene's germline CDR1 is SGHAT and CDR2 FQNNGV. Germline trimming cut 1 base from V and 8 bases from J; bases unmatched to any gene: 10. This CDR3 has 15 amino acids. Here the CDR3 reads CASSLGQGFSQEAFF. Written as DNA, the CDR3 is TGTGCCAGCAGCTTAGGACAGGGTTTCAGCCAAGAAGCTTTCTTT. The entire variable domain, with the rest obtained from reference TRBV11-2 and TRBJ1-1, is as follows: EAGVAQSPRYKIIEKRQSVAFWCNPISGHATLYWYQQILGQGPKLLIQFQNNGVVDDSQLPKDRFSAERLKGVDSTLKIQPAKLEDSAVYLCASSLGQGFSQEAFFGQGTRLTVV.

The V gene is TRBV11-2, the J gene TRBJ1-2; no reliable D call. Trimming stripped 7 bases from V and 2 bases from J, with 11 bases between. Per germline, CDR1 SGHAT and CDR2 FQNNGV. CDR3 size: 13 residues. CDR3 loop: CASTETRNYGYTF. The DNA for the CDR3 is TGTGCCAGCACCGAGACACGAAACTATGGCTACACCTTC.

The rearrangement joins TRBV30 to TRBJ2-1, with 9 bases aligning to TRBD2. With V trimmed by 5 bases and J by 1 base, 6 bases remained unmatched. This CDR3 is 15 amino acids long. The V gene's germline CDR1 is GTSNPN and CDR2 SVGIG (reference sequence). CDR3 in DNA: TGTGCCTGGCTACGGCTAGCGGGGTCCTACAATGAGCAGTTCTTC. Translating it yields CAWLRLAGSYNEQFF.

This sequence joins TRBV7-2 and TRBJ2-7, with TRBD2 matching 9 bases. Per the germline V gene, CDR1 is SGHTA and CDR2 is FQGNSA. The V segment lost 1 base and the J segment 0 bases; nucleotides outside the gene matches: 4. The CDR3 covers 16 residues. CDR3 in amino acids: CASSLGLAGFSYEQYF. The CDR3 DNA follows: TGTGCCAGCAGCTTAGGTCTAGCGGGGTTCTCCTACGAGCAGTACTTC.

This chain joins TRBV6-1 and TRBJ1-4; 11 bases align to TRBD1. Germline CDR1 is MNHNS and CDR2 is SASEGT. Losses at the gene ends were 6 bases for V and 10 bases for J; bases not matched to a gene: 7. The CDR3 is 14 residues long. CDR3 residues: CASRIGTGGVKLFF. The CDR3 nucleotides are TGTGCCAGCAGGATCGGGACAGGGGGTGTAAAACTGTTTTTT.

The CDR3 nucleotides are TGCGCCAGCAGCCAAGTGGTGCTAGCGGACACAGATACGCAGTATTTT. Its translation: CASSQVVLADTDTQYF. The chain carries TRBV4-3 and TRBJ2-3; TRBD2 agrees at 7 bases. CDR3 size: 16 residues. The ends lost 1 base at V and 2 bases at J; junction bases unmatched: 6. The germline gives CDR1 LGHNA, CDR2 YSLEER.

V usage is TRBV19 and J usage is TRBJ2-7, with 11 bases fitting TRBD1. The germline V gene encodes CDR1 LNHDA and CDR2 SQIVND (reference sequence). With 4 bases clipped from V and 3 bases from J, the junction kept 2 bases outside the gene matches. CDR3 length: 14 amino acids. The CDR3 loop is CASSTDRGHYEQYF. CDR3 coding DNA: TGTGCCAGTAGTACGGACAGGGGGCACTACGAGCAGTACTTC.

In DNA form, the CDR3 reads TGTGCCAGCAGCGAGCCGGTGGGGACTACTGAAGCTTTCTTT. It yields the protein CASSEPVGTTEAFF. This chain links TRBV4-2 with TRBJ1-1, with D possibly matching TRBD1 (5 bases). Germline V gene data show CDR1 as LGHNA and CDR2 as YNFKEQ. With 5 bases removed from V and 5 bases from J, the gap between germline ends came to 15 bases. This CDR3 contains 14 residues.